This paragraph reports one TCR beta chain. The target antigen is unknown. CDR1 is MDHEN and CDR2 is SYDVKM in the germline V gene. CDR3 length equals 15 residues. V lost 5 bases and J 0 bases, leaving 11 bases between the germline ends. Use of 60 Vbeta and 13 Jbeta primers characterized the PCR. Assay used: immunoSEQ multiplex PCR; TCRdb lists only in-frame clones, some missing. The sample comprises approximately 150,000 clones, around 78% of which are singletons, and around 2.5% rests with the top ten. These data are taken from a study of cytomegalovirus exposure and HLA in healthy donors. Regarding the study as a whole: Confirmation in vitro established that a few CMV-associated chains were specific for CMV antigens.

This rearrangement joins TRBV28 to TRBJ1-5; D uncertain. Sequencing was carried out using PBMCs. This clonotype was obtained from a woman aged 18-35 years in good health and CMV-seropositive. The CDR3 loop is CASSNSFYSNQPQHF. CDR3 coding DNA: TGTGCCAGCAGTAACTCCTTCTATAGCAATCAGCCCCAGCATTTT.